This record looks at one TCR beta chain sequence and its context. The antigen is not known. Using immunoSEQ multiplex PCR, the repertoire was profiled, and TCRdb retains in-frame clones only, with some absent. The table lists fewer than 100,000 clones, nearly 95% of them singletons, with roughly 2% in the top ten. The sample comes from a study of cytomegalovirus exposure and HLA in healthy donors. General study points: A few CMV-associated chains proved CMV antigen-specific in vitro.

Trimming took 1 base from V and 0 from J, leaving 7 bases between them. The CDR3 is 14 amino acids. Germline assignment: CDR1 KGHSH and CDR2 LQKENI. The rearrangement links TRBV18 to TRBJ2-7, with a tentative D call TRBD1 (6 bases). Sequenced: PBMCs. The TCR was taken from a woman between 18 and 29 years old in good health and CMV-seronegative. The CDR3 region is CASSPLDSSYEQYF. The CDR3 nucleotides are TGTGCCAGCTCACCACTGGACAGCTCCTACGAGCAGTACTTC.